This is a list of T cell receptor beta chains from one sample in a study of T-cell memory formation after mild COVID-19. TCRdb re-analysed the 5' RACE reads in MiXCR, keeping a single row per CDR3 protein. Among about 350,000 distinct CDR3 sequences listed, roughly 13% were seen once. The sequenced sample was PBMCs or a T cell subset sorted from them (not recorded which). The receptors stem from a man aged 18 to 29 who had mild COVID-19 (a few samples of this study predate the infection). Cell type and time point are not known. CDR3s leave out the opening cysteine and the closing phenylalanine or tryptophan.

v_call | cdr3_aa
TRBV28 | ASRAFGTEQETQY
TRBV27 | ASSWGSGPNQPQH
TRBV11-2 | ASSRSWGSSTDTQY
TRBV7-6 | ASSLTVITEAF
TRBV28 | ASSESNQPQH
TRBV20-1 | SARDGGTGTGELF
TRBV20-1 | SARPRTRSATGELF
TRBV27 | ASSRQGARYEQY
TRBV7-2 | ASSLRGFEGTEAF
TRBV20-1 | STPRRAGDGYT
TRBV20-1 | SAGGQGWGGELF
TRBV5-1 | ASRIGVEQF
TRBV5-1 | ASSSAGMSTDTQY
TRBV29-1 | SVDSPDRIEKLF
TRBV9 | ASSVGSGGRFEETQY
TRBV28 | AVGGLAGVNEQF
TRBV12-3/TRBV12-4 | ASNKGADQF
TRBV27 | ASSLLNPSGGTDTQY
TRBV6-6 | ASKGKMGETQY
TRBV9 | ASSVGGTGSKYGYT
TRBV9 | ASSEGGVDETQY
TRBV7-9 | ASSSGQDVSGNTIY
TRBV7-2 | ASSPARGRSTEAF
TRBV15 | ATTAARGAITGELF
TRBV5-1 | ASSPGRNSPLH
TRBV10-3 | AISESEGPNYGYT
TRBV2 | ASSGTPRGSKNIQY
TRBV7-9 | ASSLADRVGLEQF
TRBV7-2 | ASSLSDYGGDTDTQY
TRBV5-1 | ASSLYRSSTDTQY
TRBV7-6 | ASSLGGVMGGPRRTDTQY
TRBV25-1 | ASRVDSYFSGNTIY
TRBV6-4 | ASSETPGQGSGELF
TRBV7-2 | ASSSFSSTDTQY
TRBV24-1 | ATSDGGGYEQF
TRBV4-2 | ASSQDQGGQTVSYEQY
TRBV7-6 | ASSVGGQGIDTQY
TRBV25-1 | ASRDYLGTDTQY
TRBV7-2 | ASSHKAGVQETQY
TRBV10-2 | ASSEPVSSYNSPLH
TRBV5-1 | ASSPDRVREQF